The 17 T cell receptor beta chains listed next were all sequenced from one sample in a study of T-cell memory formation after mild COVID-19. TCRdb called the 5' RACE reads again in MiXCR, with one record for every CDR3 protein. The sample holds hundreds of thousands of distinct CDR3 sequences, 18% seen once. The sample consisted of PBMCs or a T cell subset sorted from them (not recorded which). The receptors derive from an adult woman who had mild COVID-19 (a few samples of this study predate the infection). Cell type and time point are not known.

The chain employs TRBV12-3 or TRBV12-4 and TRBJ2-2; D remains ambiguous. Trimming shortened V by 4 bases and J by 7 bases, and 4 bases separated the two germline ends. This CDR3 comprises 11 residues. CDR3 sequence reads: CASSSLGELFF. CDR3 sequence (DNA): TGTGCCAGCAGTTCCCTCGGGGAGCTGTTTTTT.

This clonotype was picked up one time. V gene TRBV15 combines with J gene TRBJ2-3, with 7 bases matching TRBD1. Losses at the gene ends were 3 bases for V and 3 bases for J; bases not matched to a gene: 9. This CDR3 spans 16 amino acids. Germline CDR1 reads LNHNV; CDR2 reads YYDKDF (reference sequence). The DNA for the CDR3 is TGTGCCACCAGCAGCAGACAGGGCCGTGGGACAGATACGCAGTATTTT. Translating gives CATSSRQGRGTDTQYF.

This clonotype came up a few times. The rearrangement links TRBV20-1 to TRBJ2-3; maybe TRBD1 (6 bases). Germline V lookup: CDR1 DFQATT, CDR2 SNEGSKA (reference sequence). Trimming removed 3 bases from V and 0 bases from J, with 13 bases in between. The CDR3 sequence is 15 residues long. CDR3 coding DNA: TGCAGTGCTAGCGACAGGACAGCTAGCACAGATACGCAGTATTTT. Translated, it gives CSASDRTASTDTQYF.

DNA for the CDR3: TGTGCCAGCAGCCAAGATCAGGGTGGACTAGCGGGATACTACGAGCAGTACTTC. Translation gives CASSQDQGGLAGYYEQYF. This rearrangement joins TRBV3-1 to TRBJ2-7; TRBD2 matches 12 bases. Germline CDR1 is LGHDT and CDR2 is YNNKEL (reference sequence). This CDR3 spans 18 amino acids. Germline trimming cut 0 bases from V and 3 bases from J; bases unmatched to any gene: 9.

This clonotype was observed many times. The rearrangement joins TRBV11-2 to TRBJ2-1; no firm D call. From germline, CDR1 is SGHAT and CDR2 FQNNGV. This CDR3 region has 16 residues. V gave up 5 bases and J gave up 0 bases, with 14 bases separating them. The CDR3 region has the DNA TGTGCCAGCAGCGGCCGCCTCGCGATCTCCTACAATGAGCAGTTCTTC. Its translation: CASSGRLAISYNEQFF.

The CDR3 spells CASSLIGGANEQYF. Written as DNA, the CDR3 is TGTGCCAGCAGCTTAATAGGCGGGGCGAACGAGCAGTACTTC. V and J are TRBV7-8 and TRBJ2-7; D might be TRBD2 (6 bases). The V end lost 2 bases, the J end lost 5 bases, and 13 bases lay between the germline ends. The germline CDR1 and CDR2 sequences are SGHVS and FQNEAQ. The CDR3 extends over 14 amino acids.

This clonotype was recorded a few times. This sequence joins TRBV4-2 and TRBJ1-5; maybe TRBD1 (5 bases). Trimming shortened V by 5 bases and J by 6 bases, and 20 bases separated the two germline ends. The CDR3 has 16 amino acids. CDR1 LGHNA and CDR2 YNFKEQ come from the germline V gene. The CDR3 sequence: CASSDYPRGQGQPQHF. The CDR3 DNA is TGTGCCAGCAGCGACTATCCTAGAGGTCAGGGTCAGCCCCAGCATTTT.

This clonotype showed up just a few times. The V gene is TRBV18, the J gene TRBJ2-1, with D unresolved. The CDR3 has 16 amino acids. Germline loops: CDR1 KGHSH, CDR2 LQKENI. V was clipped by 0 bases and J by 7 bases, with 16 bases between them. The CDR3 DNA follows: TGTGCCAGCTCACCACCGTATAGGCCGGAGACGAATGAGCAGTTCTTC. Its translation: CASSPPYRPETNEQFF.

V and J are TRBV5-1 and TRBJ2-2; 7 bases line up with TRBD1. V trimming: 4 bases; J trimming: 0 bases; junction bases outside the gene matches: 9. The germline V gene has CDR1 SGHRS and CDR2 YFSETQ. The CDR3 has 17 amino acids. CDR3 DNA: TGCGCCAGCAGCCTAATGACGGACAGGCCGAACACCGGGGAGCTGTTTTTT. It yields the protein CASSLMTDRPNTGELFF.

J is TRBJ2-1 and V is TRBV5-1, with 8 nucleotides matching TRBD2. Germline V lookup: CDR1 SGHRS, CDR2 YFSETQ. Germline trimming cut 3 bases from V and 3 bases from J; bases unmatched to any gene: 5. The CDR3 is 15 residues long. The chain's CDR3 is CASSSRGDLYNEQFF. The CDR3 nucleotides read TGCGCCAGCAGCTCGCGGGGGGATCTCTACAATGAGCAGTTCTTC.

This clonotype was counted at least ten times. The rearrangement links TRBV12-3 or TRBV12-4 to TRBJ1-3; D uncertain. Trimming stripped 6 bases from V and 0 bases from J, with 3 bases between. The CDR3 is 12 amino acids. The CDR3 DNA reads TGTGCCAGCAGCCTCTCTGGAAACACCATATATTTT. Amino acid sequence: CASSLSGNTIYF.

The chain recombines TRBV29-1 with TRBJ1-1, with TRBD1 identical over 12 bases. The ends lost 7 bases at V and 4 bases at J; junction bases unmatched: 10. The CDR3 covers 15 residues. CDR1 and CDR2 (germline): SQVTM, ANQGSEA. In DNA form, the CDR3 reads TGCAGCGCAGGGGGGGGACAGGGGGCATCCACTGAAGCTTTCTTT. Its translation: CSAGGGQGASTEAFF.

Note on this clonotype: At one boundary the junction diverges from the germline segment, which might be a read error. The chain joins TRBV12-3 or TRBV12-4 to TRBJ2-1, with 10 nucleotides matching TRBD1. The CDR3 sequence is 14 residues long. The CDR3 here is CASSFTWGTGDLIF. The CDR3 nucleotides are TGTGCCAGCAGTTTTACTTGGGGGACAGGGGACTTGATCTTC.

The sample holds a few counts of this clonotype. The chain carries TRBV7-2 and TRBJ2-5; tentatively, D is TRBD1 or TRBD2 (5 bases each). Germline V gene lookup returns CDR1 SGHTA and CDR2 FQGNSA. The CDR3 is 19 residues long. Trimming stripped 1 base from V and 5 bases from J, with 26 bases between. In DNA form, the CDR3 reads TGTGCCAGCAGCTTAGAGGGGCTAGGGAGCCTAGGATTGTGGGAGACCCAGTACTTC. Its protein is CASSLEGLGSLGLWETQYF.

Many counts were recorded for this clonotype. The CDR3 DNA follows: TGTGCCAGCAGTTCCGGGACAGGGTACTACGAGCAGTACTTC. Its translation: CASSSGTGYYEQYF. V usage is TRBV12-3 or TRBV12-4 and J usage is TRBJ2-7; 9 nucleotides line up with TRBD1. The V segment lost 4 bases and the J segment 3 bases; nucleotides outside the gene matches: 4. CDR3 size: 14 residues.

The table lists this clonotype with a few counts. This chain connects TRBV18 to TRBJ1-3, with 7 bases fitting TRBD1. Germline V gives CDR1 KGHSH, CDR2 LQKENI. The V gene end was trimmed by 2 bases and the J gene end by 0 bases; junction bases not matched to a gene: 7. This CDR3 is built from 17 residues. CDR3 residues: CASSPVLDRSSGNTIYF. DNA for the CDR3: TGTGCCAGCTCACCAGTTTTGGACAGGAGCTCTGGAAACACCATATATTTT. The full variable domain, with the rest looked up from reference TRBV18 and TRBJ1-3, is NAGVMQNPRHLVRRRGQEARLRCSPMKGHSHVYWYRQLPEEGLKFMVYLQKENIIDESGMPKERFSAEFPKEGPSILRIQQVVRGDSAAYFCASSPVLDRSSGNTIYFGEGSWLTVV.

The CDR3 spells CASSLGDRDWEKLFF. The CDR3 coding sequence is TGTGCCAGCAGCTTAGGAGACAGGGATTGGGAAAAACTGTTTTTT. The V call is TRBV7-9, the J call TRBJ1-4; 7 bases are shared with TRBD1. This CDR3 comprises 15 residues. Germline V CDR1 and CDR2: SEHNR, FQNEAQ (reference sequence). V shed 1 base and J 8 bases; nucleotides not matched to a gene: 7.